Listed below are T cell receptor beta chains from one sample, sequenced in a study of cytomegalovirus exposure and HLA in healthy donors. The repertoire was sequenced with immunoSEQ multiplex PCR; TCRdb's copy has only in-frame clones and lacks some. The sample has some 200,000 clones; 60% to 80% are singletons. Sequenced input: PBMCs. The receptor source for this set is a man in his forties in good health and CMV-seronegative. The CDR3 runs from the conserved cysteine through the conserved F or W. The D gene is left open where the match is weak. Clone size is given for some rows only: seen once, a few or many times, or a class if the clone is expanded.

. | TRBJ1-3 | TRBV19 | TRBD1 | CASAKRTGFNTIYF | TGTGCCAGTGCGAAGCGGACAGGGTTCAACACCATATATTTT
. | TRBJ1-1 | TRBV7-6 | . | CASSPRPGQGKNTEAFF | TGTGCCAGCAGCCCTCGTCCTGGGCAGGGCAAGAACACTGAAGCTTTCTTT
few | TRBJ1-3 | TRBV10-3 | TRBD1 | CAIRGGGNTIYF | TGTGCCATCAGAGGGGGCGGAAACACCATATATTTT
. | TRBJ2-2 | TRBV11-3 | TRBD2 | CASSKREGPFGELFF | TGTGCCAGCAGCAAGCGGGAGGGCCCGTTCGGGGAGCTGTTTTTT
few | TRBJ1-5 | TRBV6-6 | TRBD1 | CASSPDRVRGQPQHF | TGTGCCAGCAGCCCGGACAGGGTACGAGGTCAGCCCCAGCATTTT
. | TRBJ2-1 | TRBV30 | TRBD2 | CAWSVRSGGADEQFF | TGTGCCTGGAGTGTACGGAGCGGGGGGGCCGATGAGCAGTTCTTC
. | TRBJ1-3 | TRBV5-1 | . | CASSFGQGNTIYF | TGCGCCAGCAGCTTTGGTCAGGGAAACACCATATATTTT
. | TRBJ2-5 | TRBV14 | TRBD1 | CASSRTGVGETQYF | TGTGCCAGCAGCCGGACAGGGGTGGGAGAGACCCAGTACTTC
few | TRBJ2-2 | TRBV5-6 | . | CASSLTGQSNTGELFF | TGTGCCAGCAGCTTGACTGGACAGTCGAACACCGGGGAGCTGTTTTTT
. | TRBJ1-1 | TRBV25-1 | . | CASRSTGNTEAFF | TGTGCCAGCAGGTCGACGGGGAACACTGAAGCTTTCTTT
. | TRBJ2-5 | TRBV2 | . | CASSPGLEETQYF | TGTGCCAGCAGTCCTGGACTGGAAGAGACCCAGTACTTC
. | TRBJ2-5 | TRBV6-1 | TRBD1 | CAGRGRGRETQYF | TGTGCCGGACGGGGCAGGGGGCGGGAGACCCAGTACTTC
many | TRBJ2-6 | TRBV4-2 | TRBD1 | CASSHKTGGDGANVLTF | TGTGCCAGCAGCCATAAAACAGGGGGCGATGGGGCCAACGTCCTGACTTTC
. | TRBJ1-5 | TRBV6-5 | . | CASSVGWGGNQPQHF | TGTGCCAGCAGTGTGGGATGGGGGGGCAATCAGCCCCAGCATTTT
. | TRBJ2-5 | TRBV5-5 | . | CASSLDQRSETQYF | TGTGCCAGCAGCTTGGACCAGCGGAGCGAGACCCAGTACTTC
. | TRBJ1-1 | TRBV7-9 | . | CSSSYTTRGVGTEAFF | TGTTCCAGCAGCTACACGACGCGGGGGGTGGGCACTGAAGCTTTCTTT
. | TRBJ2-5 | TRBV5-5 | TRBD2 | CASSLSGSFQETQYF | TGTGCCAGCAGCTTGAGCGGGAGCTTCCAAGAGACCCAGTACTTC
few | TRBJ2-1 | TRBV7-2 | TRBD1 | CASSFGDRGYNEQFF | TGTGCCAGCAGCTTCGGAGACAGGGGGTACAATGAGCAGTTCTTC
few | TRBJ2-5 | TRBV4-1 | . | CASSQDGALKVSLQETQYF | TGCGCCAGCAGCCAAGATGGGGCCCTAAAAGTAAGCCTACAAGAGACCCAGTACTTC
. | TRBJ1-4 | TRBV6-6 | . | CASSLAGANEKLFF | TGTGCCAGCTCTCTGGCGGGCGCTAATGAAAAACTGTTTTTT
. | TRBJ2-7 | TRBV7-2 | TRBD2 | CASSEGLAGYLSVKYF | TGTGCCAGCAGCGAGGGACTAGCGGGGTACCTTTCCGTGAAGTACTTC
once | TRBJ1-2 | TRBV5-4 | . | CASRPVDSSNYGYTF | TGTGCCAGCAGGCCTGTGGACAGCTCTAACTATGGCTACACCTTC
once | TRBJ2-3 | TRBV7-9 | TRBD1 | CAFRDRGPDTQYF | TGTGCCTTCCGGGACAGGGGCCCAGATACGCAGTATTTT
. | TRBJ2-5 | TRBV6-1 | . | CASTGAGLGETQYF | TGTGCCAGCACTGGGGCGGGGTTGGGGGAGACCCAGTACTTC
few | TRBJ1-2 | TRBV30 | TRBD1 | CAWSQTGGGYTF | TGTGCCTGGAGTCAGACAGGGGGGGGCTACACCTTC
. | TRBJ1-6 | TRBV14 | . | CASSLRGNSPLHF | TGTGCCAGCAGCCTCAGGGGTAATTCACCCCTCCACTTT
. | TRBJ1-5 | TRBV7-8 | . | CASSQAGIQPQHF | TGTGCCAGCAGTCAAGCAGGGATTCAGCCCCAGCATTTT
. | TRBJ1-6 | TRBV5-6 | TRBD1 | CASSGGTGRDNSPLHF | TGTGCCAGCAGCGGCGGGACAGGCCGAGATAATTCACCCCTCCACTTT
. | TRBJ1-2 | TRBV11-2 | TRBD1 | CASSPTGANYGYTF | TGTGCCAGCAGCCCGACAGGGGCTAACTATGGCTACACCTTC
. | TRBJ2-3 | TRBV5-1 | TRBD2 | CASSLGTSGITDTQYF | TGCGCCAGCAGCTTGGGGACTAGCGGGATCACAGATACGCAGTATTTT
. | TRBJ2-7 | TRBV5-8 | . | CASNNGQSLIVYEQYF | TGTGCCAGCAACAACGGACAGTCCCTAATTGTCTACGAGCAGTACTTC
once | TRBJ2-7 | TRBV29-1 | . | CSARDTSSYEQYF | TGCAGCGCACGGGACACGAGCTCCTACGAGCAGTACTTC
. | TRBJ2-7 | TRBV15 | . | CATSRDYYEQYF | TGTGCCACCAGCAGAGACTACTACGAGCAGTACTTC
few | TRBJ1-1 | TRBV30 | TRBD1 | CAWERTGVGTEAFF | TGTGCCTGGGAAAGGACAGGGGTCGGTACTGAAGCTTTCTTT
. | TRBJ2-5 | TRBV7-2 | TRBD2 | CASSPSAGLETQYF | TGTGCCAGCAGCCCCTCAGCGGGATTAGAGACCCAGTACTTC
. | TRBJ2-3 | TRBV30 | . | CAGGEPGYTDTQYF | TGTGCCGGAGGGGAACCAGGTTACACAGATACGCAGTATTTT
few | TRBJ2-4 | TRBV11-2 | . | CASSSGVQNIQYF | TGTGCCAGCAGCTCAGGGGTCCAAAACATTCAGTACTTC
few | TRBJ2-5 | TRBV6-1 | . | CASSEGNFQETQYF | TGTGCCAGCAGCGAGGGTAATTTCCAAGAGACCCAGTACTTC
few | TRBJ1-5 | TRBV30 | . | CAWSKRRQGGSNQPQHF | TGTGCCTGGAGTAAGAGGCGTCAGGGTGGCAGCAATCAGCCCCAGCATTTT
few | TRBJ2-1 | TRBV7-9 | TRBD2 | CASSLGLATGEQFF | TGTGCCAGCAGCTTAGGACTAGCCACGGGGGAGCAGTTCTTC
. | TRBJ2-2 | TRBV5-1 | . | CASGRSFRQTNTGELFF | TGCGCCAGCGGCCGTAGCTTTCGCCAAACGAACACCGGGGAGCTGTTTTTT
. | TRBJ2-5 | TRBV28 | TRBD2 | CASSYGGGLAEETQYF | TGTGCCAGCAGTTATGGAGGGGGACTAGCGGAAGAGACCCAGTACTTC
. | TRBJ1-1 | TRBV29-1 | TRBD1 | CSVESDRAEAFF | TGCAGCGTTGAAAGTGACAGGGCAGAAGCTTTCTTT
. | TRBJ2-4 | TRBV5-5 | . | CASSLAPGTFNIQYF | TGTGCCAGCAGCTTGGCCCCGGGGACTTTCAACATTCAGTACTTC
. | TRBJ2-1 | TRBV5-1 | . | CASSVNTGASYNEQFF | TGCGCCAGCAGCGTAAATACGGGAGCCTCCTACAATGAGCAGTTCTTC
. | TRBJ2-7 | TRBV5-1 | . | CASSPRDNSYEQYF | TGCGCCAGCAGCCCCCGGGACAATTCCTACGAGCAGTACTTC
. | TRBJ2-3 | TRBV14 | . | CASSPVGRGDTQYF | TGTGCCAGCAGCCCTGTAGGGCGGGGAGATACGCAGTATTTT
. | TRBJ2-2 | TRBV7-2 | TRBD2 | CASSLNAGGSTGELFF | TGTGCCAGCAGCTTGAACGCGGGAGGGAGCACCGGGGAGCTGTTTTTT
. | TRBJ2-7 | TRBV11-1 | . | CASSQDSESSYEQYF | TGTGCCAGCAGCCAGGACTCGGAGAGCTCCTACGAGCAGTACTTC
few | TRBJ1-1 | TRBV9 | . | CASSVDGGQLEAFF | TGTGCCAGCAGCGTAGATGGGGGACAACTTGAAGCTTTCTTT
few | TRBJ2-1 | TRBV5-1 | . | CASGGTGVGNEQFF | TGCGCCAGCGGCGGGACCGGGGTTGGGAATGAGCAGTTCTTC
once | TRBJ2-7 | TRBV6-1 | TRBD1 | CASSVRDRANYEQYF | TGTGCCAGCAGTGTCCGGGACAGGGCTAACTACGAGCAGTACTTC